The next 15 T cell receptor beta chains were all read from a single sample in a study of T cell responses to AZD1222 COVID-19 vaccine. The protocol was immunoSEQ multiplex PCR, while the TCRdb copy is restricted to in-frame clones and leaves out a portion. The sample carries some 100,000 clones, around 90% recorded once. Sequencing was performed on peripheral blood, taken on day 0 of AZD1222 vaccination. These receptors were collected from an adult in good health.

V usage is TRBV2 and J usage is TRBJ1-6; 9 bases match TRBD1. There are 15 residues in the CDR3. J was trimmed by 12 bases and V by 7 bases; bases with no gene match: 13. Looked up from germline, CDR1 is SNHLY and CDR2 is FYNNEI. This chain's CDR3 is CASTSFRGQGLPLHF. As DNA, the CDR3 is TGTGCCAGCACTTCTTTCCGGGGACAGGGTTTACCCCTCCACTTT.

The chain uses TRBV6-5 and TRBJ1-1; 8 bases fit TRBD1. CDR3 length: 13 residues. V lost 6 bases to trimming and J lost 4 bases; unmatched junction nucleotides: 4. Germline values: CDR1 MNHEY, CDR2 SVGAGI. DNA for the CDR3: TGTGCCAGCAGAGACAGGGGTGGCACTGAAGCTTTCTTT. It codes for CASRDRGGTEAFF.

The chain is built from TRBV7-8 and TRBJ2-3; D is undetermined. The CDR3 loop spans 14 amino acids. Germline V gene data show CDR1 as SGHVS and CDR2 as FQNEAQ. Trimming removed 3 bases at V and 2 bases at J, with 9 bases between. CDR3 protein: CASSFLDATDTQYF. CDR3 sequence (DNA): TGTGCCAGCAGCTTCCTTGACGCCACAGATACGCAGTATTTT.

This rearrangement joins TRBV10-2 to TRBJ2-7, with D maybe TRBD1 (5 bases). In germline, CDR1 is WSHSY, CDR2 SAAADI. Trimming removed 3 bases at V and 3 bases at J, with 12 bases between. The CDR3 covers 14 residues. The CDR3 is CASSEQAPNYEQYF. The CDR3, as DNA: TGCGCCAGCAGTGAACAGGCGCCCAACTACGAGCAGTACTTC.

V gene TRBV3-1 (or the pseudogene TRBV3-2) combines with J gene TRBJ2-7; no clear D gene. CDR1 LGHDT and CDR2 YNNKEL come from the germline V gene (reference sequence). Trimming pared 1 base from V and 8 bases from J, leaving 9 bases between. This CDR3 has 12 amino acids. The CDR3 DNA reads TGTGCCAGCAGCCAAGCGGGCACGAAGCAGTACTTC. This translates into CASSQAGTKQYF.

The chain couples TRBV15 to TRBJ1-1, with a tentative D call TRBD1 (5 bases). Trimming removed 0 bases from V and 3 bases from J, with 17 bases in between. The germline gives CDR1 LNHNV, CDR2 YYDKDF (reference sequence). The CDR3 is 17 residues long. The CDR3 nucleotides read TGTGCCACCAGCAGAGATTCCAGGGTAGATGAGGACACTGAAGCTTTCTTT. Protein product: CATSRDSRVDEDTEAFF.

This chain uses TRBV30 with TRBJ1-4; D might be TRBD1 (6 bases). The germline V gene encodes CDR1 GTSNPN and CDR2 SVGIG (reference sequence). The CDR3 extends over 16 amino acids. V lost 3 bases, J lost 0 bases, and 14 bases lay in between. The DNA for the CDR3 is TGTGCCTGGAGCCCTTCAGGGGCCTCAACTAATGAAAAACTGTTTTTT. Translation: CAWSPSGASTNEKLFF.

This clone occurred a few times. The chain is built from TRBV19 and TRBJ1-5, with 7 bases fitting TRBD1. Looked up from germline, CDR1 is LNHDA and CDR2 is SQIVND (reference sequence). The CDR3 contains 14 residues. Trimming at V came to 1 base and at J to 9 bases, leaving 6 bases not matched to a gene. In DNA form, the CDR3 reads TGTGCCAGTAGTATAGGGGAGGGGGCGAGGCCCCAGCATTTT. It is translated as CASSIGEGARPQHF.

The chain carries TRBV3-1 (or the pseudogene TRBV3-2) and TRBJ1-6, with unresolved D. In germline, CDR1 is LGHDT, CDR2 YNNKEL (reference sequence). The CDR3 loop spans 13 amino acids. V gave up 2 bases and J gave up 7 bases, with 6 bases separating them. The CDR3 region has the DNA TGTGCCAGCAGCCAAAGTTCCAATTCACCCCTCCACTTT. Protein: CASSQSSNSPLHF.

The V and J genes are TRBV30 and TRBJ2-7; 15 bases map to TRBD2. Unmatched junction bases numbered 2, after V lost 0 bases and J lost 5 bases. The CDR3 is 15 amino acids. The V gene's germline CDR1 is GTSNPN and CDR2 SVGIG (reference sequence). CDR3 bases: TGTGCCTGGAGTGTGGGACTAGCGGGAGGTAACGAGCAGTACTTC. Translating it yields CAWSVGLAGGNEQYF.

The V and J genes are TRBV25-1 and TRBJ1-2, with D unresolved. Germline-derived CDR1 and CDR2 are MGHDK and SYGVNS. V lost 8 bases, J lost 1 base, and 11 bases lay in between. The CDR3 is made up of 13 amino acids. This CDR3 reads CASSSTDNYGYTF. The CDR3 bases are TGTGCCAGCTCCTCGACGGATAACTATGGCTACACCTTC.

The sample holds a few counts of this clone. The CDR3 DNA sequence: TGTGCCAGCAGCTTAGTTATCAGGGGAGGCGAGCAGTACTTC. It codes for CASSLVIRGGEQYF. The chain recombines TRBV7-2 with TRBJ2-7; D may be TRBD1 or TRBD2 (6 bases each). V was shortened by 1 base and J by 6 bases, with 13 bases between the two germline ends. The CDR3 is 14 residues long. CDR1 and CDR2 (germline): SGHTA, FQGNSA.

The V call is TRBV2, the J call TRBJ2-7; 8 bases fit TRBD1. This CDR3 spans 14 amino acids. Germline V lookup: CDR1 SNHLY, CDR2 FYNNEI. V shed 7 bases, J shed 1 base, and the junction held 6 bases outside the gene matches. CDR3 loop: CASIKTGASYEQYF. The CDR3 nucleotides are TGTGCCAGCATTAAGACAGGGGCGTCCTACGAGCAGTACTTC.

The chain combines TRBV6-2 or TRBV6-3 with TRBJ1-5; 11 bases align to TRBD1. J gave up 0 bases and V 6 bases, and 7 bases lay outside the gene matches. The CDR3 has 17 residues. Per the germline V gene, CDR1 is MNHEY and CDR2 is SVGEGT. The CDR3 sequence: CASSGTGGFSSNQPQHF. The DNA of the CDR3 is TGTGCCAGCAGCGGGACAGGGGGGTTTAGTAGCAATCAGCCCCAGCATTTT.

The CDR3 reads CASSVGGSWNTGELFF. CDR3 in DNA: TGTGCCAGCAGCGTAGGGGGTAGCTGGAACACCGGGGAGCTGTTTTTT. The V and J genes are TRBV9 and TRBJ2-2; D uncertain. Germline values: CDR1 SGDLS, CDR2 YYNGEE. Deletions cut 0 bases from V and 1 base from J, with 10 bases between. CDR3 length: 16 residues.